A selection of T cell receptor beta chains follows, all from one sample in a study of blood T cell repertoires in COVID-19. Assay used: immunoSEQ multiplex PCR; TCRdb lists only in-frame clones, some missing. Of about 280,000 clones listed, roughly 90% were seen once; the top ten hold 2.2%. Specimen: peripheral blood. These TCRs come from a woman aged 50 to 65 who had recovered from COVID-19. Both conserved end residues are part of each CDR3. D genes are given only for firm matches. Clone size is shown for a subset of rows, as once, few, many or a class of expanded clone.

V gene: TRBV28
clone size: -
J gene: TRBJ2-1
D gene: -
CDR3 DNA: TGTGCCACCAGGGGTGAGGGAGGTGTGAATGAGCAGTTCTTC
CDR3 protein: CATRGEGGVNEQFF

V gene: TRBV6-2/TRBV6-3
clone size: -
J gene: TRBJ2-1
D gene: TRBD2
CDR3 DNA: TGTGCCAGCAGCCGGACTAGCGGCTACAATGAGCAGTTCTTC
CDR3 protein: CASSRTSGYNEQFF

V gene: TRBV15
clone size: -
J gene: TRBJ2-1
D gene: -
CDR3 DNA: TGTGCCACCAGCAGAGATAGAAGGAGCAATGAGCAGTTCTTC
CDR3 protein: CATSRDRRSNEQFF

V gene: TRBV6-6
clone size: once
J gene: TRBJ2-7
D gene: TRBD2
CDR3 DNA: TGTGCCAGCAGCTCCGGTGACAGTTGGGGGGGCTACGAGCAGTACTTC
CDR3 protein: CASSSGDSWGGYEQYF

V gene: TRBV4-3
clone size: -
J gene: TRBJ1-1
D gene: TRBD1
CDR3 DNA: TGCGCCAGCAGTCTTCGGACAGGGGGGACTGAAGCTTTCTTT
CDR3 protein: CASSLRTGGTEAFF

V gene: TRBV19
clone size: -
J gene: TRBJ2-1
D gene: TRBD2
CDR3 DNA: TGTGCCAGTAGTAAGACTAGCGGGAGGGGCGATGAGCAGTTCTTC
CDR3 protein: CASSKTSGRGDEQFF

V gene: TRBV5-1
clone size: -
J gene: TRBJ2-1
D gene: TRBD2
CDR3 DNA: TGCGCCAGCAGCTTGGGTAGCGGGGCGATTTACAATGAGCAGTTCTTC
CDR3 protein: CASSLGSGAIYNEQFF

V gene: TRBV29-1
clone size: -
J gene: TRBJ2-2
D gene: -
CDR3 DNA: TGCAGCGCCCCTCGGCGGACCGGGGAGCTGTTTTTT
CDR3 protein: CSAPRRTGELFF

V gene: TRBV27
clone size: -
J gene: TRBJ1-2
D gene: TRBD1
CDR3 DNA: TGTGCCGGAAGGACAGGGGGCGCTTTAGATGGCTACACCTTC
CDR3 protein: CAGRTGGALDGYTF

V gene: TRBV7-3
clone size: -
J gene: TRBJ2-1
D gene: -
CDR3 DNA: TGTGCCAGCAGCTTACGGGGAAAAGGCCCTCCCGTTGACAATGAGCAGTTCTTC
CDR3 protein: CASSLRGKGPPVDNEQFF

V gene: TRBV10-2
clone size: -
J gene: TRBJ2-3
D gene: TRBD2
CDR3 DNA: TGCGCCAGCAGGGCCCGACTAGCGGGGGGGCCAGATACGCAGTATTTT
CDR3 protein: CASRARLAGGPDTQYF

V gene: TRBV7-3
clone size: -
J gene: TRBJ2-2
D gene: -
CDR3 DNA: TGTGCCAGCAGCCGTAACCCAGGGGCCGGGGAGCTGTTTTTT
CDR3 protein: CASSRNPGAGELFF

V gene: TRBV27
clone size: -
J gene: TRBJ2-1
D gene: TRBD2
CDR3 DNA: TGTGCCAGCAGATCTAGCGGGGATTACAATGAGCAGTTCTTC
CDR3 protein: CASRSSGDYNEQFF

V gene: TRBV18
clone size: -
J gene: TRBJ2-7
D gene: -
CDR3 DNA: TGTGCCAGCTCACCGACAACCTCCGAGCAGTACTTC
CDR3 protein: CASSPTTSEQYF

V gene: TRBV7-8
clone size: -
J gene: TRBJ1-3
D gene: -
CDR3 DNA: TGTGCCAGCAGCGAGCCCCGAGGAAACACCATATATTTT
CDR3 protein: CASSEPRGNTIYF

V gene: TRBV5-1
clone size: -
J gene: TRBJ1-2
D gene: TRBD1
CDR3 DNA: TGCGCCAGCAGCTTGGCCCCCGGGACAGGGGACTATGGCTACACCTTC
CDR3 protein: CASSLAPGTGDYGYTF

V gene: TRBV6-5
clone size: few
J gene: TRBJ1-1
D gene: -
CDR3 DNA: TGTGCCAGCACCTACTGGCGGGGGGAAGCTTTCTTT
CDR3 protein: CASTYWRGEAFF

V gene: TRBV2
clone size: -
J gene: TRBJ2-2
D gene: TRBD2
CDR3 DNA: TGTGCCAGCAGTGAAAGGGTAGCGGGAGGGCCGAACCCCGGGGAGCTGTTTTTT
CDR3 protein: CASSERVAGGPNPGELFF

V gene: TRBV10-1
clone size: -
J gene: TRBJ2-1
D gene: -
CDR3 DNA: TGCGCCAGCTCTCCCGGGGGATGTGAGTTCTTC
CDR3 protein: CASSPGGCEFF

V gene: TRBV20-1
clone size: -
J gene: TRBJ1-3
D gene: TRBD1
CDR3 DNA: TGCAGTGCTAGTTTCAGGGGGGGAAACACCATATATTTT
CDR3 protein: CSASFRGGNTIYF

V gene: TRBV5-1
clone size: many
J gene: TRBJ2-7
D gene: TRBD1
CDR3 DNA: TGCGCCAGCAGCTTGGTCGGACAGGGGGTGGGCTACGAGCAGTACTTC
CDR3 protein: CASSLVGQGVGYEQYF

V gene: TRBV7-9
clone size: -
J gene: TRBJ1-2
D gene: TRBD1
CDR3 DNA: TGTGCCAGCAGCCATCTCCGGGGACAGGGGATGTCTAACTATGGCTACACCTTC
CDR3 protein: CASSHLRGQGMSNYGYTF

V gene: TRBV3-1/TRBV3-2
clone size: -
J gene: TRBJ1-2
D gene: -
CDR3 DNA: TGTGCCAGCAGCCATTGGGCGGGGGGCGAGCTTGGCTACACCTTC
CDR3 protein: CASSHWAGGELGYTF

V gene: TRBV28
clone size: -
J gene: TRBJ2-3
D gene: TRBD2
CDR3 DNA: TGTGCCAGCACTGAGGGACTAGCGGGACTATCCGGCACAGATACGCAGTATTTT
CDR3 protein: CASTEGLAGLSGTDTQYF

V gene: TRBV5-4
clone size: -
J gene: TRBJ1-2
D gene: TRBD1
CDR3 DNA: TGTGCCAGCAGCACGCCGACAGGGGCTTTCATTGGCTACACCTTC
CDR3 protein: CASSTPTGAFIGYTF

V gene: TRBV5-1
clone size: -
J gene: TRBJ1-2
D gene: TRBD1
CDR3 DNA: TGCGCCAGCAGCTTGAGCGTCAGGGGGCCTGCTAACTATGGCTACACCTTC
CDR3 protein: CASSLSVRGPANYGYTF

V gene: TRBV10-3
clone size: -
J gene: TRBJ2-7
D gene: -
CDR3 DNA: TGTGCCATCAAGGGACCAGGGGTCAAAGAAGCGAAACGGTGGAACGAGCAGTACTTC
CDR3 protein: CAIKGPGVKEAKRWNEQYF

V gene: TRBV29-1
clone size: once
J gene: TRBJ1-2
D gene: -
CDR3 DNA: TGCAGCGGGGGGAGCCATGAGAACTATGGCTACACCTTC
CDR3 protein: CSGGSHENYGYTF

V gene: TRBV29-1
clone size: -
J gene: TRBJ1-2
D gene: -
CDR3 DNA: TGCAGCGTTGAAGCTTTAGAGGTGAGGGGGTCTGGCTACACCTTC
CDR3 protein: CSVEALEVRGSGYTF

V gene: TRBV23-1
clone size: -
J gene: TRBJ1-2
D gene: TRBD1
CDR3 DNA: TGCGCCAGCAGTCAATCCGGGACAGGGCGAATTTATGGCTACACCTTC
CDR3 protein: CASSQSGTGRIYGYTF

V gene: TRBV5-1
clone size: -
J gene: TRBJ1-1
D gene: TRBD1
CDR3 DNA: TGCGCCAGCTCAGAGGGGGCCGAGAACACTGAAGCTTTCTTT
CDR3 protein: CASSEGAENTEAFF

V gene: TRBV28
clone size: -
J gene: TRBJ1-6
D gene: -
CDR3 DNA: TGTGCCAGCACAGACAGGAGATCGAGCTCCTATAATTCACCCCTCCACTTT
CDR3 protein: CASTDRRSSSYNSPLHF

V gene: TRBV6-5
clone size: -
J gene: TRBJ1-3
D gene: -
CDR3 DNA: TGTGCCAGCAGCCGACTGGGCAGCGGTGGAAACACCATATATTTT
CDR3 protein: CASSRLGSGGNTIYF

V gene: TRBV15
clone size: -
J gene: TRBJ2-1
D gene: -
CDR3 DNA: TGTGCCACCAGCAGGAACCGGTACAATGAGCAGTTCTTC
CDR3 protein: CATSRNRYNEQFF

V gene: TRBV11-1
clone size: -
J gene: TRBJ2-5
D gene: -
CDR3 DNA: TGTGCCAGCAGCTTAGGGGCAGGGATGGAGACCCAGTACTTC
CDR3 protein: CASSLGAGMETQYF

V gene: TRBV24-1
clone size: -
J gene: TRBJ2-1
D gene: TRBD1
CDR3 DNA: TGTGCCACCAGTGACCGGAGACCCCACAGGGGCCCCCCCTACAATGAGCAGTTCTTC
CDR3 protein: CATSDRRPHRGPPYNEQFF

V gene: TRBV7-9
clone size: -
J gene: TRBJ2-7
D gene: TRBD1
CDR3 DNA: TGTGCCAGCAGCTTAGCTCCAGGGGGCTCCTACGAGCAGTACTTC
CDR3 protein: CASSLAPGGSYEQYF

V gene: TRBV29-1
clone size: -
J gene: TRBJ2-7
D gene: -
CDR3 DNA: TGCAGCGTTGTCCGGGTCCCTGGCGAGCAGTACTTC
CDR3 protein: CSVVRVPGEQYF

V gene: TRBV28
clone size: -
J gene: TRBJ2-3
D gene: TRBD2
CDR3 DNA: TGTGCCAGCACCCAGCCGGGACTAGATACAGATACGCAGTATTTT
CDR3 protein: CASTQPGLDTDTQYF

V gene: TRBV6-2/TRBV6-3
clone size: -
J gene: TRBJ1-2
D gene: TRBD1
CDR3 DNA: TGTGCCAGCAGTTACCCCCGGGACAGTCCCCTTTTCTATGGCTACACCTTC
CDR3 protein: CASSYPRDSPLFYGYTF

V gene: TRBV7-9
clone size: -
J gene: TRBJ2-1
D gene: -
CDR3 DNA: TGTGCCAGCAGCTCAAACAATGAGCAGTTCTTC
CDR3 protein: CASSSNNEQFF

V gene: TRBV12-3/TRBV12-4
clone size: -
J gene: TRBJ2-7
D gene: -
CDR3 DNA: TGTGCCAGCAGTTCTCCTCTCTACGAGCAGTACTTC
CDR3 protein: CASSSPLYEQYF

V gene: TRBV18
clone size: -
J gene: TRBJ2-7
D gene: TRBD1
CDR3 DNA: TGTGCCAGCTCCAAGGACAGGACTTCCTACGAGCAGTACTTC
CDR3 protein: CASSKDRTSYEQYF

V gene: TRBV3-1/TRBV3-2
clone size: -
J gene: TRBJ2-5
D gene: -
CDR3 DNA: TGTGCCAGCAGCCAAGGGGGCCGGGTTGTAGAGACCCAGTACTTC
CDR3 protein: CASSQGGRVVETQYF

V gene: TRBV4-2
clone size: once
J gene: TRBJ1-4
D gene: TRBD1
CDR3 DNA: TGTGCCAGCAGCCCGAACGTCCGGGACAGGGGGGGAAAACTGTTTTTT
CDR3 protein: CASSPNVRDRGGKLFF

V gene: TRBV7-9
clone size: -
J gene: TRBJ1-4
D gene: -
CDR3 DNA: TGTGCCAGCAGTTCCAGGGGTTCGGGTAATGAAAAACTGTTTTTT
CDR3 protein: CASSSRGSGNEKLFF

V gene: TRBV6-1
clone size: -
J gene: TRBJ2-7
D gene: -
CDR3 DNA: TGTGCCAGCAGTGAAGAATTTTTGATCCTAAACTACGAGCAGTACTTC
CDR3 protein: CASSEEFLILNYEQYF

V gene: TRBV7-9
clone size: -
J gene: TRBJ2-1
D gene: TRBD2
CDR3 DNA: TGTGCCAGCAGCTTAGTCCTAGCGGATAACAATGAGCAGTTCTTC
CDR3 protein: CASSLVLADNNEQFF

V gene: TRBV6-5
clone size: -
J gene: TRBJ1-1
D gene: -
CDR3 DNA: TGTGCCAGCTCCCAGGTAGGGGCGAACACTGAAGCTTTCTTT
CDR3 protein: CASSQVGANTEAFF

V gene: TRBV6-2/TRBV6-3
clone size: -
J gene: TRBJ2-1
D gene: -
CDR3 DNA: TGTGCCAGCAGCCTGATCGGCGGGTTTTCCTACAATGAGCAGTTCTTC
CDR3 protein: CASSLIGGFSYNEQFF

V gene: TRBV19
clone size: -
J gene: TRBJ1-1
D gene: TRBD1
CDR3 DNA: TGTGCCAGTAAAGGGGGCCTACAGGGGACCGAAGCTTTCTTT
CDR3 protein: CASKGGLQGTEAFF

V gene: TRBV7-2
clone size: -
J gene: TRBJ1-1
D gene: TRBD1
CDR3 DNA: TGTGCCAGCACCCCGGGACAGGCGAACACTGAAGCTTTCTTT
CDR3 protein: CASTPGQANTEAFF

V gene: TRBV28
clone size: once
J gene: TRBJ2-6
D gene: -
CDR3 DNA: TGTGCCAGCAGTGGTCCAGGCTCTGGGGCCAACGTCCTGACTTTC
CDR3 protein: CASSGPGSGANVLTF

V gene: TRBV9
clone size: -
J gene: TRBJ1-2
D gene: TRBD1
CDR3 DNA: TGTGCCAGCAGCGCGCCTTCCGGGACAGTTAACTATGGCTACACCTTC
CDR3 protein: CASSAPSGTVNYGYTF

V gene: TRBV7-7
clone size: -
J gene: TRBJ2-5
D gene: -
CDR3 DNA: TGTGCTAGCAGCCGCTGGGGAGAACGTCAAGAGACCCAGTACTTC
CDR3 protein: CASSRWGERQETQYF